This TCR beta chain was recovered during a study of blood T cells in healthy people across ages. Germline loops: CDR1 MNHNS, CDR2 SASEGT. The CDR3 totals 14 residues. The ends were cut back, 3 bases at V and 2 bases at J, with 8 bases in the middle. It was approximately 10 milliliters of peripheral blood that were drawn from each donor. RNA extraction gave at least 5 micrograms of total RNA per sample. This clonotype has just a few counts. What it binds is not known. PCR was performed a second time for roughly 7 to 11 cycles using a sample-barcoded 5' primer and a J-beta primer mix. The template-switch adaptor, which had 12 random nucleotides, put a tag on each cDNA molecule. TCRdb re-analysed the 5' RACE reads in MiXCR, keeping a single row per CDR3 protein. The sample has 1 million or so distinct CDR3 sequences; 40% to 55% are singletons. Points from the study as a whole: Estimated diversity that came from one million T cells was considered an underestimate.

The chain uses TRBV6-1 and TRBJ2-1; D unclear. The sequence derives from a woman in her fifties or sixties in good health. The sample comprised blood. CDR3 protein: CASSEFGAYNEQFF. In nucleotides, the CDR3 is TGTGCCAGCAGTGAGTTTGGGGCCTACAATGAGCAGTTCTTC.